These 10 T cell receptor beta chains were all obtained from the same sample, sequenced in a study of shared clonotypes between healthy human individuals. The method was immunoSEQ multiplex PCR; TCRdb's version includes in-frame clones alone and lacks a portion of them. The profile shows some 1.1 million clones, roughly 80% of them singletons. Sequencing was carried out using memory CD4+ T cells from PBMCs. Documented subset: CD45RA-negative fraction. These receptor sequences come from a young man in good health. Some clones in this sample may be carry-over from other donors' samples.

This chain connects TRBV28 to TRBJ2-7; D not resolved. Trimming left V 3 bases short and J 0 bases short, with 15 bases between. This CDR3 region has 16 residues. CDR1 and CDR2 (germline): MDHEN, SYDVKM. CDR3 loop: CASSFSLVSLSYEQYF. The CDR3 DNA reads TGTGCCAGCAGTTTTTCCTTGGTTTCCCTCTCCTACGAGCAGTACTTC.

The chain has TRBV19 and TRBJ1-5, with TRBD1 matching 10 bases. J gave up 11 bases and V 0 bases, and 19 bases lay outside the gene matches. CDR1 is LNHDA and CDR2 is SQIVND in the germline V gene (reference sequence). CDR3 length equals 19 residues. CDR3 sequence reads: CASSIDHDRGRGTLSAQHF. The CDR3 region has the DNA TGTGCCAGTAGTATAGATCATGACAGGGGGCGCGGGACTCTCAGTGCCCAGCATTTT.

The V gene is TRBV7-2, the J gene TRBJ1-5; possible D gene TRBD1, 6 bases. V lost 5 bases to trimming and J lost 2 bases, with 19 bases between them. CDR1 is SGHTA, CDR2 FQGNSA, per germline. The CDR3 spans 17 residues. CDR3 amino acids: CASSPAGRGGGNQPQHF. The CDR3 nucleotides are TGTGCCAGCAGCCCCGCCGGCAGGGGTGGCGGCAATCAGCCCCAGCATTTT.

The chain recombines TRBV28 with TRBJ1-5, with a possible D match to TRBD1 (5 bases). There are 16 residues in the CDR3. V lost 5 bases and J lost 5, with 19 bases in between. The V gene's germline CDR1 is MDHEN and CDR2 SYDVKM. CDR3 sequence: CASSNPGRGGDQPQHF. The DNA for the CDR3 is TGTGCCAGCAGTAATCCGGGACGGGGGGGAGATCAGCCCCAGCATTTT.

This clone occurred many times. This chain uses TRBV2 with TRBJ2-1; D is uncertain. The CDR3 sequence is 16 residues long. The V end was cut by 3 bases, the J end by 0 bases, with 12 bases between. Germline V gene sequence: CDR1 SNHLY, CDR2 FYNNEI. CDR3 protein: CASSDAASGSYNEQFF. The CDR3 bases are TGTGCCAGCAGTGATGCTGCTTCAGGCTCCTACAATGAGCAGTTCTTC.

As regards this clone: A far larger clone is only one base removed, so a read error is likely. The sample carries other DNA sequences with the same CDR3. The chain uses TRBV5-6 and TRBJ2-7; TRBD1 aligns across 7 bases. This CDR3 contains 14 residues. Germline CDR1 SGHDT, CDR2 YYEEEE. The CDR3 nucleotides are TGTGCCAGCAGCACCCGGGACAGTTCCTACGAGCAGTACTTT. Amino acid sequence: CASSTRDSSYEQYF. The variable domain in full, completed from reference TRBV5-6 and TRBJ2-7, reads DAGVTQSPTHLIKTRGQQVTLRCSPKSGHDTVSWYQQALGQGPQFIFQYYEEEERQRGNFPDRFSGHQFPNYSSELNVNALLLGDSALYLCASSTRDSSYEQYFGPGTRLTVT.

The sample holds one count of this clone. The chain is built from TRBV5-1 and TRBJ2-3; no definite D call. The germline gives CDR1 SGHRS, CDR2 YFSETQ. The CDR3 runs to 17 residues. V was trimmed by 3 bases and J by 0 bases, leaving 17 bases between them. The CDR3 protein is CASSYIKGPSSTDTQYF. In DNA form, the CDR3 reads TGCGCCAGCAGCTACATAAAAGGACCATCTAGCACAGATACGCAGTATTTT.

This clone showed up just a few times. The chain joins TRBV5-4 to TRBJ2-2; no reliable D call. The CDR3 length is 13 residues. With 3 bases removed from V and 4 bases from J, the gap between germline ends came to 7 bases. Germline loops: CDR1 SGHNT, CDR2 YYREEE (reference sequence). The CDR3 sequence is CASSSWSTGELFF. DNA of the CDR3: TGTGCCAGCAGCTCGTGGAGCACCGGGGAGCTGTTTTTT.

CDR3: CASSLGTSGDTDTQYF. For the CDR3, the DNA is TGTGCCAGCAGCTTGGGGACTAGTGGGGACACAGATACGCAGTATTTT. This sequence joins TRBV11-2 and TRBJ2-3; 8 nucleotides align to TRBD2. The CDR3 runs to 16 residues. The germline V gene encodes CDR1 SGHAT and CDR2 FQNNGV. V shed 3 bases, J shed 2 bases, and the junction held 7 bases outside the gene matches.

This chain uses TRBV18 with TRBJ1-4, with TRBD1 matching 8 bases. V was pared by 2 bases and J by 8 bases, with 10 bases of the junction left unmatched. The length of the CDR3 is 16 residues. The germline V gene has CDR1 KGHSH and CDR2 LQKENI. The chain's CDR3 is CASSPTGTGGVEKLFF. The DNA of the CDR3 is TGTGCCAGCTCACCAACGGGGACAGGAGGGGTAGAAAAACTGTTTTTT.